The rows below give T cell receptor beta chains drawn from one sample of a study of blood T cell repertoires in COVID-19. Sequencing used immunoSEQ multiplex PCR; TCRdb keeps in-frame clones, though not all of them. Among about 300,000 clones, approximately 84% were seen once, and the ten largest hold approximately 1.5%. Source material: peripheral blood. Receptors originate from a human donor with COVID-19, enrolled during active disease. The donor label of this sample is uncertain. Each CDR3 is given with its conserved first and last residue. A D gene is named only where the DNA matches it firmly. Size values are once, few and many counts, or a class for expanded clones, and some rows have none.

size: .; D: TRBD2; J: TRBJ2-1; V: TRBV19; DNA: TGTGCCAGTAGTGCGGGACTAGCGGGAGCCTACAATGAGCAGTTCTTC; CDR3: CASSAGLAGAYNEQFF
size: few; D: TRBD2; J: TRBJ2-5; V: TRBV15; DNA: TGTGCCACCAGCAGAGCTAGCGGGAGAGGGACCCAGTACTTC; CDR3: CATSRASGRGTQYF
size: .; D: .; J: TRBJ2-7; V: TRBV12-3/TRBV12-4; DNA: TGTGCCAGCAGCCCGGGGTCCCGAAAGCAGTACTTC; CDR3: CASSPGSRKQYF
size: .; D: TRBD2; J: TRBJ2-7; V: TRBV27; DNA: TGTGCCAGCAGTTTCAGGCTAGCGGTTTTTTACGAGCAGTACTTC; CDR3: CASSFRLAVFYEQYF
size: .; D: .; J: TRBJ2-1; V: TRBV7-2; DNA: TGTGCCAGCAGCTTAGGCACTAGCCGGCGAAGTGAGCAGTTCTTC; CDR3: CASSLGTSRRSEQFF
size: .; D: TRBD1; J: TRBJ2-1; V: TRBV19; DNA: TGTGCCAGTAGTATGGGGACAGCATACAATGAGCAGTTCTTC; CDR3: CASSMGTAYNEQFF
size: .; D: TRBD2; J: TRBJ2-6; V: TRBV7-3; DNA: TGTGCCAGCAGCTTAAAACTAGCGGATATCTCTGGGGCCAACGTCCTGACTTTC; CDR3: CASSLKLADISGANVLTF
size: .; D: .; J: TRBJ1-1; V: TRBV19; DNA: TGTGCCAGTAGTATCCCTCCGGGCGGGGAAGCTTTCTTT; CDR3: CASSIPPGGEAFF
size: .; D: .; J: TRBJ2-2; V: TRBV28; DNA: TGTGCCAGCAGCCGGACAGCGAACACCGGGGAGCTGTTTTTT; CDR3: CASSRTANTGELFF
size: .; D: .; J: TRBJ1-1; V: TRBV28; DNA: TGTGCCAGCAGCTTGGGGGGGGCCCTGAACACTGAAGCTTTCTTT; CDR3: CASSLGGALNTEAFF
size: .; D: TRBD1; J: TRBJ1-4; V: TRBV19; DNA: TGTGCCAGTAGCCGGGACAGGGATAATGAAAAACTGTTTTTT; CDR3: CASSRDRDNEKLFF
size: .; D: TRBD1; J: TRBJ1-3; V: TRBV9; DNA: TGTGCCAGCAGCGACCGTACGACAGGGGGTAGTGGAAACACCATATATTTT; CDR3: CASSDRTTGGSGNTIYF
size: .; D: .; J: TRBJ2-3; V: TRBV2; DNA: TGTGCCAGCAGTTCCGGACAGACCCCTAGCACAGATACGCAGTATTTT; CDR3: CASSSGQTPSTDTQYF
size: .; D: .; J: TRBJ2-2; V: TRBV11-2; DNA: TGTGCCAGCAGCTCCCGTGGGGGGTCGTCGGTCACCGGGGAGCTGTTTTTT; CDR3: CASSSRGGSSVTGELFF
size: .; D: TRBD1; J: TRBJ2-1; V: TRBV5-1; DNA: TGCGCCAGCAGCTTGGTACAGGGGAGTAATAATGAGCAGTTCTTC; CDR3: CASSLVQGSNNEQFF
size: .; D: TRBD1; J: TRBJ1-5; V: TRBV14; DNA: TGTGCCAGCAGCCAAGATTCGGGACAGGGGATGCGGCAGCCCCAGCATTTT; CDR3: CASSQDSGQGMRQPQHF
size: .; D: TRBD1; J: TRBJ1-4; V: TRBV2; DNA: TGTGCCAGCAGTGATTTGGGCAGGGGGCTGTTTTTT; CDR3: CASSDLGRGLFF
size: few; D: TRBD2; J: TRBJ2-1; V: TRBV11-2; DNA: TGTGCCAGCAGCTTATGGCGGGAGGTAGATGATGAGCAGTTCTTC; CDR3: CASSLWREVDDEQFF
size: .; D: TRBD1; J: TRBJ1-1; V: TRBV30; DNA: TGTGCCTGGAGTTACCCGTGGACAGGGGCGACCGAAGCTTTCTTT; CDR3: CAWSYPWTGATEAFF
size: .; D: .; J: TRBJ1-6; V: TRBV7-9; DNA: TGTGCCAGCAGCTTAGGGGGCCGCCCGAATTCACCCCTCCACTTT; CDR3: CASSLGGRPNSPLHF
size: .; D: TRBD1; J: TRBJ2-6; V: TRBV9; DNA: TGTGCCAGCAGCGCCAGTGGGACAGCTGGGGCCAACGTCCTGACTTTC; CDR3: CASSASGTAGANVLTF
size: .; D: .; J: TRBJ2-7; V: TRBV27; DNA: TGTGCCAGCAGTTCGGGGGCCTACGAGCAGTACTTC; CDR3: CASSSGAYEQYF
size: .; D: .; J: TRBJ2-1; V: TRBV3-1/TRBV3-2; DNA: TGTGCCAGCAGCCAGCGGGTGACCCTCTCCTACAATGAGCAGTTCTTC; CDR3: CASSQRVTLSYNEQFF
size: .; D: TRBD2; J: TRBJ2-1; V: TRBV5-1; DNA: TGCGCCAGCACCGGAGGGCTAGCGGGAGTCAATGAGCAGTTCTTC; CDR3: CASTGGLAGVNEQFF
size: many; D: .; J: TRBJ2-3; V: TRBV6-5; DNA: TGTGCCAGCAGATACAGGGAGGGTACGCAGTATTTT; CDR3: CASRYREGTQYF
size: .; D: TRBD1; J: TRBJ2-3; V: TRBV4-1; DNA: TGCGCCAGCAGCCAAGACGTGGGACAGGGTGCTCGGAATACGCAGTATTTT; CDR3: CASSQDVGQGARNTQYF
size: .; D: TRBD1; J: TRBJ2-3; V: TRBV7-2; DNA: TGTGCCACCGACGGACAGGGGGCCGAAAGTTCGCAGTATTTT; CDR3: CATDGQGAESSQYF
size: few; D: TRBD1; J: TRBJ1-2; V: TRBV4-3; DNA: TGCGCCAGCAGCCAAATGAGACAGGGGGCTTCTGGCTACACCTTC; CDR3: CASSQMRQGASGYTF
size: .; D: .; J: TRBJ2-7; V: TRBV6-5; DNA: TGTGCCAGCAGTTACTCCGAGAACAGCCCATCCTACGAGCAGTACTTC; CDR3: CASSYSENSPSYEQYF
size: .; D: TRBD1; J: TRBJ1-5; V: TRBV27; DNA: TGTGCCAGCGCCAGGGACAGGGATCAGCCCCAGCATTTT; CDR3: CASARDRDQPQHF
size: many; D: .; J: TRBJ2-1; V: TRBV9; DNA: TGTGCCAGCAGCGCCCGGGACACGAACTTCGAGCAGTTCTTC; CDR3: CASSARDTNFEQFF
size: .; D: TRBD2; J: TRBJ2-3; V: TRBV6-6; DNA: TGTGCCAGCAGTCTTCCTTTTGCCTGGACTAGGGATAGTACAGATACGCAGTATTTT; CDR3: CASSLPFAWTRDSTDTQYF
size: .; D: TRBD1; J: TRBJ2-3; V: TRBV9; DNA: TGTGCCAGCAGCGCTCACGGGACAGGGCGCACAGATACGCAGTATTTT; CDR3: CASSAHGTGRTDTQYF
size: .; D: TRBD2; J: TRBJ2-1; V: TRBV4-2; DNA: TGTGCCAGCAGCCTACTAGCGGGGGATACAGATGAGCAGTTCTTC; CDR3: CASSLLAGDTDEQFF
size: once; D: TRBD2; J: TRBJ2-1; V: TRBV5-4; DNA: TGTGCCAGCAGCTTGCCGGGGGGTGAGCAGTTCTTC; CDR3: CASSLPGGEQFF
size: .; D: .; J: TRBJ1-1; V: TRBV27; DNA: TGTGCCAGCACCTCAGGGAGGGTCACTGAAGCTTTCTTT; CDR3: CASTSGRVTEAFF
size: .; D: TRBD1; J: TRBJ2-3; V: TRBV30; DNA: TGTGCCTGGAGTCTCCGGACAGGGGGCACAGATACGCAGTATTTT; CDR3: CAWSLRTGGTDTQYF
size: .; D: TRBD1; J: TRBJ2-7; V: TRBV13; DNA: TGTGCCAGCAGCGACACCGGGACAGACTACGAGCAGTACTTC; CDR3: CASSDTGTDYEQYF
size: few; D: TRBD1; J: TRBJ1-1; V: TRBV3-1/TRBV3-2; DNA: TGTGCCAGCAGACCCGGACAGGGGAGGGGAGCTTTCTTT; CDR3: CASRPGQGRGAFF
size: .; D: TRBD2; J: TRBJ2-3; V: TRBV7-7; DNA: TGTGCTAGCAGCATCGGGGGGGGCACAGATACGCAGTATTTT; CDR3: CASSIGGGTDTQYF
size: .; D: .; J: TRBJ2-6; V: TRBV6-6; DNA: TGTGCCAGCAGTACAGGGTACTCCTCTGGGGCCAACGTCCTGACTTTC; CDR3: CASSTGYSSGANVLTF
size: few; D: TRBD1; J: TRBJ1-4; V: TRBV2; DNA: TGTGCCAGCAGTGGGAATACAGGGGGCGATGAAAAACTGTTTTTT; CDR3: CASSGNTGGDEKLFF
size: .; D: .; J: TRBJ1-1; V: TRBV12-3/TRBV12-4; DNA: TGTGCCAGCAGGGCGGGGGTCACTGAAGCTTTCTTT; CDR3: CASRAGVTEAFF